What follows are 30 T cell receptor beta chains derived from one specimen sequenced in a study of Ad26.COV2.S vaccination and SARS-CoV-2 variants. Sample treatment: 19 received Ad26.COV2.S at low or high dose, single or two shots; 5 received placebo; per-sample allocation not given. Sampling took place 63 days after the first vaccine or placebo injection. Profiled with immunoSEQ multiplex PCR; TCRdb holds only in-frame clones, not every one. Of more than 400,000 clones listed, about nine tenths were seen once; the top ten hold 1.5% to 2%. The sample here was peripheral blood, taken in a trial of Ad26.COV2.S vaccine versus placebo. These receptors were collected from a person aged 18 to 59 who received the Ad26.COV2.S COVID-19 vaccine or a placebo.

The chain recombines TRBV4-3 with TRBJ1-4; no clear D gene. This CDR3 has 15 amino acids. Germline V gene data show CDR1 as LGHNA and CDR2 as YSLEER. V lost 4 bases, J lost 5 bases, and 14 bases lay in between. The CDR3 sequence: CASSPHSGFNEKLFF. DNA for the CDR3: TGCGCCAGCAGCCCTCATTCCGGGTTCAATGAAAAACTGTTTTTT.

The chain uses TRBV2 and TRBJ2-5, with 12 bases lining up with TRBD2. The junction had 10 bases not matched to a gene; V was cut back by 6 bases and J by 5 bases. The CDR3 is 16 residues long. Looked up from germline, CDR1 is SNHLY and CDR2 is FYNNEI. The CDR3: CASSASLAGGLETQYF. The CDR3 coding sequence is TGTGCCAGCAGCGCCTCGCTAGCGGGGGGGCTGGAGACCCAGTACTTC. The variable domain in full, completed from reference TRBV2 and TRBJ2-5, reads EPEVTQTPSHQVTQMGQEVILRCVPISNHLYFYWYRQILGQKVEFLVSFYNNEISEKSEIFDDQFSVERPDGSNFTLKIRSTKLEDSAMYFCASSASLAGGLETQYFGPGTRLLVL.

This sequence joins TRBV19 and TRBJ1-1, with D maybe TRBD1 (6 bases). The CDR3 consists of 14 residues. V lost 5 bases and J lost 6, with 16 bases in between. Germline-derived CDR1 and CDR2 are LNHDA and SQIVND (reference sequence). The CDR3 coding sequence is TGTGCCAGTAGTCAACAAGGGGGTTGGCCTGAAGCTTTCTTT. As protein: CASSQQGGWPEAFF. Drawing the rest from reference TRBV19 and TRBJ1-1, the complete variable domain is DGGITQSPKYLFRKEGQNVTLSCEQNLNHDAMYWYRQDPGQGLRLIYYSQIVNDFQKGDIAEGYSVSREKKESFPLTVTSAQKNPTAFYLCASSQQGGWPEAFFGQGTRLTVV.

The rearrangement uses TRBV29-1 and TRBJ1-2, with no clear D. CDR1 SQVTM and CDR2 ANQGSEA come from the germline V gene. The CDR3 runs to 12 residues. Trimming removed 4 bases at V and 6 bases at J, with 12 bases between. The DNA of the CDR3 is TGCAGCGTTGTACGGGTATGGGATGGCTACACCTTC. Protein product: CSVVRVWDGYTF.

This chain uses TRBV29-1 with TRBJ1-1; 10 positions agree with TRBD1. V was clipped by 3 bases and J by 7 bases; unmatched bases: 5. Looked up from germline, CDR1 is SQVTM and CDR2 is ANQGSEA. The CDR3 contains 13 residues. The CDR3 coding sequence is TGCAGCGTTGAGGACAGGGGGACGGGTGAAGCTTTCTTT. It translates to CSVEDRGTGEAFF.

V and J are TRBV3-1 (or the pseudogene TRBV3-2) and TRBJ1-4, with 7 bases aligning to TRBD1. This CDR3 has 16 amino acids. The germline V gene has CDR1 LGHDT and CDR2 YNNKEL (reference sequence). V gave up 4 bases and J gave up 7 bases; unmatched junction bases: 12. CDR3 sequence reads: CASSLGSGGLGEKLFF. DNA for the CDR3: TGTGCCAGCAGCCTTGGTTCAGGGGGTTTAGGTGAAAAACTGTTTTTT.

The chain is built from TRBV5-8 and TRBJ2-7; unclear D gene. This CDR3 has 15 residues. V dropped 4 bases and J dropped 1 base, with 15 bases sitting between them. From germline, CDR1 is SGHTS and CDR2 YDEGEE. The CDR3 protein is CASSGRTIRSYEQYF. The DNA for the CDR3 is TGTGCCAGCAGCGGGCGAACAATACGATCCTACGAGCAGTACTTC.

CDR3 DNA sequence: TGTGCCAGCAGTCGCCAGGGGGGACAGCCCCAGCATTTT. Protein product: CASSRQGGQPQHF. The chain uses TRBV6-6 and TRBJ1-5; 7 bases map to TRBD1. V gave up 5 bases and J gave up 7 bases; unmatched junction bases: 5. This CDR3 region has 13 residues. Germline CDR1 MNHNY, CDR2 SVGAGI (reference sequence).

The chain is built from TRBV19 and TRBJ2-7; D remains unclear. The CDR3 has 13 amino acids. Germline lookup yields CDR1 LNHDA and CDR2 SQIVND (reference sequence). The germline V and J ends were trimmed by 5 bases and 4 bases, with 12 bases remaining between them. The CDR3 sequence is CASSSGLSYEQYF. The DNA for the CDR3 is TGTGCCAGTAGTTCTGGATTATCGTACGAGCAGTACTTC.

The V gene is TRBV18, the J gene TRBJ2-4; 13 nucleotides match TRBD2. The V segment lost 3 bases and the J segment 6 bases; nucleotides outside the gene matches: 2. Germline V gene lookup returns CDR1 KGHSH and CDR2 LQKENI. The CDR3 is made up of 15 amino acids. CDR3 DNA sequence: TGTGCCAGCTCACCGGGACTAGCGGGGATAAACATTCAGTACTTC. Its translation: CASSPGLAGINIQYF. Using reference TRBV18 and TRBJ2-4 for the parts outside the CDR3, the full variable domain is NAGVMQNPRHLVRRRGQEARLRCSPMKGHSHVYWYRQLPEEGLKFMVYLQKENIIDESGMPKERFSAEFPKEGPSILRIQQVVRGDSAAYFCASSPGLAGINIQYFGAGTRLSVL.

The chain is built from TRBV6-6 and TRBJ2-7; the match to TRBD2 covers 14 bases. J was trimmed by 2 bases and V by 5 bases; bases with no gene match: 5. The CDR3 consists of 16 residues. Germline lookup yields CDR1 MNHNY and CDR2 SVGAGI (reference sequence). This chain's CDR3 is CASSRGLAGGAYEQYF. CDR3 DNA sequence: TGTGCCAGCAGTCGAGGACTAGCGGGGGGAGCCTACGAGCAGTACTTC.

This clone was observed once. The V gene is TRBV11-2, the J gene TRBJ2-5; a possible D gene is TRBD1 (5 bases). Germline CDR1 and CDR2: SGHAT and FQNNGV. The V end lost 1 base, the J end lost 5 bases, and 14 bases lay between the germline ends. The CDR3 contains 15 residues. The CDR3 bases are TGTGCCAGCAGCTTAGTTCCAGGGTCGAGCGAGACCCAGTACTTC. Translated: CASSLVPGSSETQYF. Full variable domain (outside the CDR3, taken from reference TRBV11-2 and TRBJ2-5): EAGVAQSPRYKIIEKRQSVAFWCNPISGHATLYWYQQILGQGPKLLIQFQNNGVVDDSQLPKDRFSAERLKGVDSTLKIQPAKLEDSAVYLCASSLVPGSSETQYFGPGTRLLVL.

The CDR3 DNA reads TGTGCCAGCAGAAGGACAGTTTATGGCTACACCTTC. Translated: CASRRTVYGYTF. The V call is TRBV7-2, the J call TRBJ1-2; maybe TRBD1 (6 bases). The CDR3 is made up of 12 amino acids. CDR1 SGHTA and CDR2 FQGNSA come from the germline V gene. V lost 6 bases and J 5 bases, leaving 10 bases between the germline ends.

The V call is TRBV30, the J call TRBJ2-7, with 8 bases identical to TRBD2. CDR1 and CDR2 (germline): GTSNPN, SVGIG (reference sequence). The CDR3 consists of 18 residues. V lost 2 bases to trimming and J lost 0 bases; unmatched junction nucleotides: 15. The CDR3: CAWSYLVLGAGVSYEQYF. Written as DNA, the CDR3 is TGTGCCTGGAGTTATTTGGTTTTAGGAGCGGGGGTCTCCTACGAGCAGTACTTC.

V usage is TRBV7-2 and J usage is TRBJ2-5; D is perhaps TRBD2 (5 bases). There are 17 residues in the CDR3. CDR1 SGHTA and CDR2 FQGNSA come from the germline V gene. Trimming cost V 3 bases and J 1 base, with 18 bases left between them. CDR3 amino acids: CASSFTSVPPFQETQYF. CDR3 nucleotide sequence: TGTGCCAGCAGCTTCACTAGTGTGCCCCCGTTCCAAGAGACCCAGTACTTC. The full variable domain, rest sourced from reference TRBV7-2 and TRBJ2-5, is GAGVSQSPSNKVTEKGKDVELRCDPISGHTALYWYRQSLGQGLEFLIYFQGNSAPDKSGLPSDRFSAERTGGSVSTLTIQRTQQEDSAVYLCASSFTSVPPFQETQYFGPGTRLLVL.

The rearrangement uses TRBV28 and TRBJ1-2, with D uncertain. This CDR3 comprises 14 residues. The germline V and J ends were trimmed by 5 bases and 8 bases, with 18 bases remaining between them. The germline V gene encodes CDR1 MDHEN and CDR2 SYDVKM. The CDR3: CASSPPTEQGGYTF. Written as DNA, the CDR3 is TGTGCCAGCAGTCCCCCTACGGAACAAGGAGGCTACACCTTC.

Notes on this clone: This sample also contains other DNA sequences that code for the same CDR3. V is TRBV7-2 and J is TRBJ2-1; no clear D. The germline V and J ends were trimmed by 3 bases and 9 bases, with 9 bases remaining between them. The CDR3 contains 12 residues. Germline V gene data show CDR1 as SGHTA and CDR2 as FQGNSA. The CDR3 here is CASSLGWGEQFF. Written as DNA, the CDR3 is TGTGCCAGCAGCTTGGGTTGGGGTGAGCAGTTCTTC. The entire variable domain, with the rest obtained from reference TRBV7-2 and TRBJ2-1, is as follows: GAGVSQSPSNKVTEKGKDVELRCDPISGHTALYWYRQSLGQGLEFLIYFQGNSAPDKSGLPSDRFSAERTGGSVSTLTIQRTQQEDSAVYLCASSLGWGEQFFGPGTRLTVL.

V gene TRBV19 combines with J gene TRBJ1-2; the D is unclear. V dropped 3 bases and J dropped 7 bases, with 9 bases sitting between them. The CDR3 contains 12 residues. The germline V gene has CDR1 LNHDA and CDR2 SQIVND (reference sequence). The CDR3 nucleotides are TGTGCCAGTAGTATTAAGGGATCTGGCTACACCTTC. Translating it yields CASSIKGSGYTF.

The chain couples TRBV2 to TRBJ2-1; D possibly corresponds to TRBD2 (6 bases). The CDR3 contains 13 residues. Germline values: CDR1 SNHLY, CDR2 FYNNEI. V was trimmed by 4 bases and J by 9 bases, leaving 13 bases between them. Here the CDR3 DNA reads TGTGCCAGCAGTGTGGGGGGTAGAGGTGAGCAGTTCTTC. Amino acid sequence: CASSVGGRGEQFF.

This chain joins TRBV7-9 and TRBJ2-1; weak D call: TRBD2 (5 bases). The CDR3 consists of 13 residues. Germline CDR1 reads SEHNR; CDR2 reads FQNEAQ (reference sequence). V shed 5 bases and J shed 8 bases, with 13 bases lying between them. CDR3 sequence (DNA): TGTGCCAGCAGCCCCCGATTCGGGGATGAGCAGTTCTTC. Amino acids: CASSPRFGDEQFF.

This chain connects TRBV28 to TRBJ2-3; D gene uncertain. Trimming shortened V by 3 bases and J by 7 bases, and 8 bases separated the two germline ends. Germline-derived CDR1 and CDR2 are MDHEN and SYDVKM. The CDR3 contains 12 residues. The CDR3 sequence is CASSFWSNTQYF. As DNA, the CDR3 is TGTGCCAGCAGTTTTTGGTCCAATACGCAGTATTTT.

In DNA form, the CDR3 reads TGTGCCAGCAGCCCAGAGGACTGGGACTACGAGCAGTACTTC. Translating gives CASSPEDWDYEQYF. V gene TRBV9 combines with J gene TRBJ2-7; possibly TRBD2 for D (5 bases). The length of the CDR3 is 14 residues. The germline V and J ends were trimmed by 4 bases and 3 bases, with 14 bases remaining between them. CDR1 is SGDLS and CDR2 is YYNGEE in the germline V gene.

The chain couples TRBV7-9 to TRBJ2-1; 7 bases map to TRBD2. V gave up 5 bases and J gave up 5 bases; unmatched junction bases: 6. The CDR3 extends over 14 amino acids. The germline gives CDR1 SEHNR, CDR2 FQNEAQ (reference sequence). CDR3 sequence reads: CASSEWTRNNEQFF. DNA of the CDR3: TGTGCCAGCAGCGAATGGACTAGAAACAATGAGCAGTTCTTC.

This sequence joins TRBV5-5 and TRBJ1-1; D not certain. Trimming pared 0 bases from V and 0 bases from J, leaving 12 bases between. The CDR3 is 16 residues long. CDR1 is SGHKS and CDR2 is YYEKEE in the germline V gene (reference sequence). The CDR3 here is CASSLDFLQVNTEAFF. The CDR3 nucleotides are TGTGCCAGCAGCTTGGATTTTTTGCAGGTGAACACTGAAGCTTTCTTT.

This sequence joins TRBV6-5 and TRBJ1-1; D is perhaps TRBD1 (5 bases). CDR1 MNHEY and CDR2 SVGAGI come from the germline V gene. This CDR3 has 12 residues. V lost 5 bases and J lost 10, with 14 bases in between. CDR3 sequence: CASSTGQSVAFF. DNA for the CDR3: TGTGCCAGCAGTACCGGACAATCAGTAGCTTTCTTT.

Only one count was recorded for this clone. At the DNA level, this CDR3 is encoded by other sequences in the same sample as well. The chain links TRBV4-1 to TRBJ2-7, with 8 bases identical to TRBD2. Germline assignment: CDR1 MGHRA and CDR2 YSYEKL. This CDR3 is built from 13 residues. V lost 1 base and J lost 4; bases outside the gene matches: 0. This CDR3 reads CASSQGLAYEQYF. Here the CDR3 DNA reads TGCGCCAGCAGCCAAGGACTAGCGTACGAGCAGTACTTC.

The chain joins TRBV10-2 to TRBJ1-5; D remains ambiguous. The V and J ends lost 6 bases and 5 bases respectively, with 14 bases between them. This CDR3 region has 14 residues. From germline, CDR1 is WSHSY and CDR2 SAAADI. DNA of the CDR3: TGCGCCAGCAGAGAGGGATCGGGAGATCAGCCCCAGCATTTT. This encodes CASREGSGDQPQHF.

The CDR3: CASTRTGDNNEQFF. The CDR3 DNA sequence: TGTGCCAGCACCAGGACAGGGGACAACAATGAGCAGTTCTTC. V usage is TRBV28 and J usage is TRBJ2-1; 9 positions match TRBD1. The CDR3 has 14 residues. Germline lookup yields CDR1 MDHEN and CDR2 SYDVKM. Unmatched junction bases numbered 6, after V lost 7 bases and J lost 5 bases.

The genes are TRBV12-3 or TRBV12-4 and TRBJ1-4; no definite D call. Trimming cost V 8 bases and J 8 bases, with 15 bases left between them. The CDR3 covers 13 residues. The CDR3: CASCGVECEKLFF. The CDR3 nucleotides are TGTGCCAGCTGCGGCGTGGAGTGCGAAAAACTGTTTTTT.

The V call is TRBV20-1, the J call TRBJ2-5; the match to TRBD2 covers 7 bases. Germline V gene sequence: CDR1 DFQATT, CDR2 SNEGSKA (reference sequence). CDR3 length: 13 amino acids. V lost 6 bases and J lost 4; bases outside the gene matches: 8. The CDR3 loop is CSASRTRGETQYF. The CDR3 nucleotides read TGCAGTGCCAGTCGGACTAGAGGAGAGACCCAGTACTTC.